This TCR beta chain was identified in a study of Graves' ophthalmopathy and Graves' hyperthyroidism (dated by TCRdb to the late 2010s). At the level of the whole study: Peripheral blood samples were taken at the time of initial diagnosis, before any treatment was given. Following sample collection, hyperthyroidism patients were given methimazole at a starting dose of 30 mg daily, and ophthalmopathy patients were given high-dose intravenous methylprednisolone. To explore V-J signatures distinguishing ophthalmopathy from hyperthyroidism, a discovery set of under 110 patients (fewer than 45 ophthalmopathy, over 55 stable hyperthyroidism) was enrolled. The study used signatures of the TCR beta repertoire to tell Graves' ophthalmopathy apart from Graves' hyperthyroidism and to predict which patients would progress to ophthalmopathy. In 6 or 7 hyperthyroidism patients, T-cell repertoires of thyroid tissue and blood were compared. In total, 135 blood samples were TCR-sequenced: 40 to 45 ophthalmopathy, some 75 hyperthyroidism and some 17 hyperthyroidism-to-ophthalmopathy patients. The independent validation cohort included 18 to 20 hyperthyroidism patients plus 17 patients who later progressed from hyperthyroidism to ophthalmopathy. Overall results and qualifications from the work: In validation, the model predicted ophthalmopathy progression with about 70% sensitivity and about 77% specificity; about a dozen predicted patients were CT-confirmed with GO in a median of approximately six months. No statistical method was used to set the sample size in advance, and the investigators knew which group each participant was assigned to. In cross-validation, the 13-signature model distinguished ophthalmopathy from stable hyperthyroidism with nearly 90% sensitivity and approximately 81% specificity, and in the test set the corresponding values were approximately 80% and 68%. Most expanded thyroid clonotypes with a frequency above 0.001 also appeared in blood, which suggests that blood repertoires may reflect the immune response in the thyroid.

Ophthalmopathy patients were characterized by moderately to severely active disease, a Clinical Activity Score of at least 3, a NOSPECS grade of at least 4, and a disease duration under 3 months. Patients with other autoimmune diseases, uncontrolled infections, pregnancy or lactation were excluded from the study. Clinical symptoms, serum thyroxine, TRAb, thyroid ultrasound and orbital computed tomography were used for diagnosis. Ficoll-Paque density gradient centrifugation was used to isolate PBMCs from about 10 ml of fresh peripheral blood. Trizol reagent was used to extract the total RNA, and its quality was then checked on an Agilent 2100 Bioanalyzer. From V the trimming removes 5 bases and from J it removes 1 base, while the gene matches leave 8 bases of the junction unaccounted for. Per the germline V gene, SNHLY is the CDR1 and FYNNEI is the CDR2. The CDR3 starts with the cysteine, ends with the phenylalanine, and has 16 residues. Only CDR3 DNA is held: 48 bases, read in frame from base 1.

This clonotype was seen a few times. The specificity of this receptor is unknown. Base-call qualities are not available, and no considerably larger clone is one nucleotide away. TCR beta CDR3 regions were amplified from RNA transcripts for repertoire sequencing. HTBI primers and the Qiagen OneStep RT-PCR kit were used in a first-round RT-PCR, which was followed by a second-round multiplex PCR, size selection and purification. Libraries were sequenced on an Illumina HiSeq2000 using paired-end 100 bp reads. From the authors' description of their analysis: Reads were processed with SOAPnuke, discarding reads with adapters, uncalled bases, mean Phred below 15, or no exact constant-primer or identifier match. High-quality paired reads were merged with COPE v1.2.5. Unique nucleotide sequences were defined as clonotypes and aligned to IMGT TRB V, D and J references using MiTCR v1.1. Analysis was restricted to V-J combinations with a frequency above 0.0001, which covered roughly 99% of repertoires. A TCR clonal expansion and chaos score per V-J combination was defined as the ratio of F50 clonal expansion to chaos observed in the TCRdist matrix. Welch's t-statistics and random forest were used to reduce features to about 14 V-J combinations, which were fed into a naive Bayes classifier. Thyroid-blood repertoire similarity was quantified with the Morisita-Horn index. TCRdb took the public reads, trimmed them with fastp at Q25, ran MiXCR for clone calling and kept in-frame beta chains. Every entry covers one CDR3 protein and lists the most common genes and DNA from its rows. What appears here as the V and J calls and clone size reflects TCRdb's work, not the paper's. This sample comprises approximately 700,000 distinct CDR3 sequences, roughly two fifths of them detected only once. The ten largest clones add up to approximately 43% of the sample.

The clonotype comes from an adult man with Graves' ophthalmopathy. Recombination connected TRBV2 to TRBJ1-2, with 9 central nucleotides matching TRBD1. The sequenced sample was peripheral blood. The CDR3 amino acid sequence is: CASSLRRTGVNYGYTF. The sequence in DNA is TGTGCCAGCAGTTTACGGAGGACAGGGGTTAACTATGGCTACACCTTC.